This is a list of T cell receptor beta chains from one sample in a study of cytomegalovirus exposure and HLA in healthy donors. TCRdb's copy holds only in-frame clones and misses some; the assay was immunoSEQ multiplex PCR. The profile shows some 220,000 clones, about 88% of them singletons. Sequenced: PBMCs. These receptors originate from a girl aged 2 to 9 in good health and CMV-seronegative. CDR3s include the opening cysteine and the closing phenylalanine or tryptophan. A D gene is named only where the DNA matches it firmly. Size is omitted from some rows. Given values are once, few, many or a class for expanded clones.

J gene | V gene | D gene | clone size | CDR3 DNA | CDR3 protein
TRBJ1-6 | TRBV25-1 | TRBD1 | - | TGTGCCAGCAGTGAATTTGGGACAGGACATGGTCCCCTCCACTTT | CASSEFGTGHGPLHF
TRBJ2-2 | TRBV5-1 | TRBD2 | - | TGCGCCAGCAGCTTCGGACTAGCGGCCACCGGGGAGCTGTTTTTT | CASSFGLAATGELFF
TRBJ2-5 | TRBV19 | TRBD2 | once | TGTGCCAGTACCCCTCAAGCCCTTCGCGGGGGGCTCGGAGAGACCCAGTACTTC | CASTPQALRGGLGETQYF
TRBJ1-5 | TRBV5-6 | - | - | TGTGCCAGCAGCCCGGGGTGGTTGGATCAGCCCCAGCATTTT | CASSPGWLDQPQHF
TRBJ2-5 | TRBV29-1 | - | - | TGCAGCGTTGGTGGGACATTTCAAGAGACCCAGTACTTC | CSVGGTFQETQYF
TRBJ2-5 | TRBV5-1 | TRBD2 | - | TGCGCCAGCAGCTTGCGGCTAGCGGGGGGGCAAGAGACCCAGTACTTC | CASSLRLAGGQETQYF
TRBJ1-2 | TRBV5-4 | - | - | TGTGCCAGCAGGGCACAGGGAGGGGACTATGGCTACACCTTC | CASRAQGGDYGYTF
TRBJ2-7 | TRBV7-9 | - | - | TGTGCCAGCAGTTTCCCTGGGGCAGGCGAGCAGTACTTC | CASSFPGAGEQYF
TRBJ1-2 | TRBV2 | - | - | TGTGCCAGCAGTGAACAGGGTAGATCTAACTATGGCTACACCTTC | CASSEQGRSNYGYTF
TRBJ2-3 | TRBV7-8 | - | - | TGTGCCAGCAGCCGGTTCGGGAGTTCCACAGATACGCAGTATTTT | CASSRFGSSTDTQYF
TRBJ2-1 | TRBV7-7 | - | - | TGTGCCAGCAGCTTATCCCGGGGGTCCTACAATGAGCAGTTCTTC | CASSLSRGSYNEQFF
TRBJ1-3 | TRBV5-6 | - | - | TGTGCCAGCAGCTTCACTTCAGGGGACGGAAACACCATATATTTT | CASSFTSGDGNTIYF
TRBJ1-2 | TRBV2 | - | - | TGTGCCAGCAGGCTCGAAGGGAGGGGTGACTATGGCTACACCTTC | CASRLEGRGDYGYTF
TRBJ2-5 | TRBV5-1 | TRBD2 | - | TGCGCCAGCAGCCTGATAGCGGGAGCGCCCTCGGAGACCCAGTACTTC | CASSLIAGAPSETQYF
TRBJ2-4 | TRBV30 | TRBD1 | - | TGTGCCTGGGGTGCCAAAGACCGGGACAGGTACATTCAGTACTTC | CAWGAKDRDRYIQYF
TRBJ1-4 | TRBV29-1 | - | - | TGCAGCGTTTGGGGGCGTCTGACTAATGAAAAACTGTTTTTT | CSVWGRLTNEKLFF
TRBJ2-1 | TRBV2 | TRBD2 | - | TGTGCCAGCACTTTGGCGGGAGCCGGCAATGAGCAGTTCTTC | CASTLAGAGNEQFF
TRBJ2-1 | TRBV5-1 | - | - | TGCGCCAGCGGGCTTCTGGGCCCCCACAATGAGCAGTTCTTC | CASGLLGPHNEQFF
TRBJ2-2 | TRBV9 | TRBD2 | - | TGTGCCAGCAGCGTAGGCCTAGCGGGGGACACCGGGGAGCTGTTTTTT | CASSVGLAGDTGELFF
TRBJ2-1 | TRBV29-1 | TRBD2 | - | TGCAGCGTTGGGCTGGTAGCGGGAATAAATGAGCAGTTCTTC | CSVGLVAGINEQFF
TRBJ2-7 | TRBV6-1 | TRBD2 | - | TGTGCCAGCAGTCCCGATAGCGGGAGAATTTACGAGCAGTACTTC | CASSPDSGRIYEQYF
TRBJ1-5 | TRBV28 | - | - | TGTGCCAGCAGTTTAGTCGAGGGCAATCAGCCCCAGCATTTT | CASSLVEGNQPQHF
TRBJ2-7 | TRBV7-2 | TRBD2 | - | TGTGCCAGCAGCTTGTTAGCGGGGGAGACCTACGAGCAGTACTTC | CASSLLAGETYEQYF
TRBJ1-4 | TRBV7-9 | - | - | TGTGCCAGCAGCTTATCAGGCGAAAAACTGTTTTTT | CASSLSGEKLFF
TRBJ2-7 | TRBV10-1 | TRBD2 | - | TGCGCCAGCAGTGAGTCCACAGCGGGGGGCTCCTACGAGCAGTACTTC | CASSESTAGGSYEQYF
TRBJ2-2 | TRBV9 | TRBD1 | - | TGTGCCAGCAGCCCATCGTGGGACAGAGGTTTAATCGGGGAGCTGTTTTTT | CASSPSWDRGLIGELFF
TRBJ2-1 | TRBV5-6 | TRBD2 | - | TGTGCCAGCAGCTTCGGGGGAACTTTTGCTAGCGGGAGTTTCAGCGAGCAGTTCTTC | CASSFGGTFASGSFSEQFF
TRBJ2-1 | TRBV19 | - | - | TGTGCCAGTAGTGAGACGGGAGCTTTTAATGAGCAGTTCTTC | CASSETGAFNEQFF
TRBJ2-3 | TRBV19 | TRBD2 | - | TGTGCCAGTAGTATCTTGGCGGGAGTTCGCACAGATACGCAGTATTTT | CASSILAGVRTDTQYF
TRBJ1-1 | TRBV10-1 | TRBD1 | - | TGCGCCAGCAGTGAGTTGGGGGCAGGGGGCCTTCGCACTGAAGCTTTCTTT | CASSELGAGGLRTEAFF
TRBJ1-1 | TRBV18 | - | - | TGTGCCAGCTCACTTAACGATCCGGGACAAACTTTCTTT | CASSLNDPGQTFF
TRBJ2-5 | TRBV19 | TRBD2 | - | TGTGCCAGTAGTATCAAGATAGCGGGGGGGAGGAAGACCCAGTACTTC | CASSIKIAGGRKTQYF
TRBJ1-1 | TRBV6-5 | TRBD1 | - | TGTGCCAGCAGTTACGGGTCAGGGGGCAGGACTGAAGCTTTCTTT | CASSYGSGGRTEAFF
TRBJ1-5 | TRBV12-5 | - | once | TGTGCTAGTGGTGCCCAGGGGTATCAGCCCCAGCATTTT | CASGAQGYQPQHF
TRBJ2-1 | TRBV5-1 | - | - | TGCGCCAGCAGCTCCCAACCGGGACTCAATCTGGGCAATGAGCAGTTCTTC | CASSSQPGLNLGNEQFF
TRBJ2-7 | TRBV6-1 | TRBD1 | - | TGTGCCAGCACCATAGGAGGACAGGCCTACGAGCAGTACTTC | CASTIGGQAYEQYF
TRBJ2-1 | TRBV9 | - | - | TGTGCCAGCAGCATCACCCAGGGTGCGAATGAGCAGTTCTTC | CASSITQGANEQFF
TRBJ1-3 | TRBV5-1 | - | few | TGCGCCAGCAGCTTGGACAGACGAAACACCATATATTTT | CASSLDRRNTIYF
TRBJ2-5 | TRBV7-9 | - | - | TGTGCCAGCAGCTTAGATCTTATTCAAGAGACCCAGTACTTC | CASSLDLIQETQYF
TRBJ1-1 | TRBV21-1 | - | - | TGTGCCAGCAGCAAAGAGGGGTGTGAAGCTTTCTTT | CASSKEGCEAFF
TRBJ2-5 | TRBV30 | - | - | TGTGCCTGGATTCGAAATTTAGCGTCCCAAGAGACCCAGTACTTC | CAWIRNLASQETQYF
TRBJ2-2 | TRBV4-1 | TRBD2 | once | TGCGCCAGCAGCAAGATCTATAGCGGGGGGGCGAACACCGGGGAGCTGTTTTTT | CASSKIYSGGANTGELFF
TRBJ1-5 | TRBV7-8 | - | - | TGTGCCAGCAGCCCGGGGGGGAGCAATCAGCCCCAGCATTTT | CASSPGGSNQPQHF
TRBJ2-1 | TRBV7-6 | TRBD2 | - | TGTGCCAGCAGCTTAGGGAGACTAGCGGGGGGCCCGGGGGATGAGCAGTTCTTC | CASSLGRLAGGPGDEQFF
TRBJ1-2 | TRBV19 | TRBD1 | - | TGTGCCAGTAGTATGCGACAGGGATTCGATGGCTACACCTTC | CASSMRQGFDGYTF
TRBJ1-6 | TRBV7-2 | - | - | TGTGCCAGCAGCTCTCGACAAACCTATAATTCACCCCTCCACTTT | CASSSRQTYNSPLHF
TRBJ2-2 | TRBV7-3 | TRBD2 | - | TGTGCCAGCAGCTTAAGCGGGGGGGCGAACACCGGGGAGCTGTTTTTT | CASSLSGGANTGELFF
TRBJ2-4 | TRBV11-3 | - | - | TGTGCCAGCAGCCCGGGGACAGCGGGGGAAAACATTCAGTACTTC | CASSPGTAGENIQYF
TRBJ1-3 | TRBV14 | - | - | TGTGCCAGCAGCGTCAAACAGGGTGGCTCTGGAAACACCATATATTTT | CASSVKQGGSGNTIYF
TRBJ2-7 | TRBV28 | TRBD1 | - | TGTGCCAGCAGTCCCCCGACAGGGATCTACGAGCAGTACTTC | CASSPPTGIYEQYF
TRBJ1-2 | TRBV25-1 | TRBD1 | - | TGTGCCAGCAGTGACCCTACGGGGACAGCTCTTTATGGCTACACCTTC | CASSDPTGTALYGYTF
TRBJ2-6 | TRBV19 | - | - | TGTGCCAGTAGTATCGCCGACAGGTGGGACTCTGGGGCCAACGTCCTGACTTTC | CASSIADRWDSGANVLTF
TRBJ1-2 | TRBV5-8 | TRBD1 | - | TGTGCCAGCAACTGGGACAGGGGGCTTGGTGGCTACACCTTC | CASNWDRGLGGYTF
TRBJ2-7 | TRBV11-2 | - | once | TGTGCCAGCAGCTCGATCCACAGGTACGAGCAGTACTTC | CASSSIHRYEQYF
TRBJ1-2 | TRBV28 | TRBD1 | - | TGTGCCAGCAGTTTGGACAGGGGATTGGGCTATGGCTACACCTTC | CASSLDRGLGYGYTF
TRBJ1-1 | TRBV27 | - | once | TGTGCCAGCAGTTTAAGGGGCAGGGACACTGAAGCTTTCTTT | CASSLRGRDTEAFF
TRBJ2-7 | TRBV14 | TRBD2 | - | TGTGCCAGCAGCCAAGTCGCTTGGGGGACTAGCGGGAGTTTTTTTCACGAGCAGTACTTC | CASSQVAWGTSGSFFHEQYF
TRBJ2-7 | TRBV29-1 | - | few | TGCAGCGTCGCTACAGCGGCCTACGAGCAGTACTTC | CSVATAAYEQYF